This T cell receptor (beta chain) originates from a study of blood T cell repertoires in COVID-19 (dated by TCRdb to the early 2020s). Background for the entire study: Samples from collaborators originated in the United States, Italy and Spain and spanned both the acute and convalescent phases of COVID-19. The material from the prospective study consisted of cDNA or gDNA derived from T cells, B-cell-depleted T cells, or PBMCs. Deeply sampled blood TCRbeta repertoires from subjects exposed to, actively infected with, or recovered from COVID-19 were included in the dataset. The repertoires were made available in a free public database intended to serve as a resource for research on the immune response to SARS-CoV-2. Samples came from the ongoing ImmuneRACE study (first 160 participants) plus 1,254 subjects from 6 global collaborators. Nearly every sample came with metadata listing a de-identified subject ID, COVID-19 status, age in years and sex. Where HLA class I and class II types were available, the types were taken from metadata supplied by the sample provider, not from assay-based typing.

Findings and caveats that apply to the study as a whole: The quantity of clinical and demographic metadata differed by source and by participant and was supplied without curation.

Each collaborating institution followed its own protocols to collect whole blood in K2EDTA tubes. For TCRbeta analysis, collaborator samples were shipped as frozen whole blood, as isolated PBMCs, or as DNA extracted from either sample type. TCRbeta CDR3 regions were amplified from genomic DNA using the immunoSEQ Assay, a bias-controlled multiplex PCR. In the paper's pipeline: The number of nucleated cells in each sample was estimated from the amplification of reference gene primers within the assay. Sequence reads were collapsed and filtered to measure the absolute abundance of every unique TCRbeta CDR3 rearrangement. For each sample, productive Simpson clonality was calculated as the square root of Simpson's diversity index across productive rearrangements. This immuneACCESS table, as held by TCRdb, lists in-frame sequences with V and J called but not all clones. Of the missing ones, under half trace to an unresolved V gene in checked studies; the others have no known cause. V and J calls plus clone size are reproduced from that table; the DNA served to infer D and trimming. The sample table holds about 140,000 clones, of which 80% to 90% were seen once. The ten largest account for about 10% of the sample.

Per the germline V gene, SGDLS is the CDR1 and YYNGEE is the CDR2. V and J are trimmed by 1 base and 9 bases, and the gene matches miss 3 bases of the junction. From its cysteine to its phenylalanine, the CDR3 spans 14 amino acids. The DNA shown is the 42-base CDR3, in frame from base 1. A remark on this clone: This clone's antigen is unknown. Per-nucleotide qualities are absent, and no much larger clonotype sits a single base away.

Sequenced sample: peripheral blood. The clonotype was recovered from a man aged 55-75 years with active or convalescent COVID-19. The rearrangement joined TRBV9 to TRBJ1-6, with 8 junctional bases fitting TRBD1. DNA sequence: TGTGCCAGCAGCGTACAGGGGGCGCTTTCACCCCTCCACTTT. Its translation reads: CASSVQGALSPLHF.